A selection of T cell receptor beta chains follows, all from one sample in a study of CD8 T cells in ankylosing spondylitis. TCRdb reanalysed the 5' RACE reads using MiXCR and keeps one entry per CDR3 protein. The sample lists about 240,000 distinct CDR3 sequences; 7.5% to 9% were seen once. Sequenced input: blood, either unsorted or a sorted T cell fraction (not recorded which). The receptor set was obtained from a male donor with ankylosing spondylitis or in good health (not recorded which). Both conserved end residues are part of each CDR3. D genes are given only for firm matches. Expanded clones are given a class, and other clones once, few, many or no size at all.

CDR3 protein,CDR3 DNA,J gene,CDR3 length,D gene,clone size,V gene
CASSYFLRTSDHEQYF,TGTGCCAGCAGTTATTTTCTTCGGACTAGCGACCACGAGCAGTACTTC,TRBJ2-7,16,TRBD2,many,TRBV5-6
CASSQDRYSNQPQHF,TGCGCCAGCAGCCAAGACAGGTATAGCAATCAGCCCCAGCATTTT,TRBJ1-5,15,NA,many,TRBV4-3
CSAKAAGGPNTGELFF,TGCAGTGCCAAAGCCGCCGGGGGGCCGAACACCGGGGAGCTGTTTTTT,TRBJ2-2,16,NA,many,TRBV20-1
CASRRVYGENIQYF,TGTGCCAGCAGAAGAGTTTACGGGGAAAACATTCAGTACTTC,TRBJ2-4,14,NA,many,TRBV6-1
CASSRDPSYEQYF,TGTGCCAGCAGCCGGGACCCTTCCTACGAGCAGTACTTC,TRBJ2-7,13,NA,many,TRBV7-2
CSARETRRTEGVYEQYF,TGCAGTGCTAGAGAAACCCGGAGGACAGAGGGGGTCTACGAGCAGTACTTC,TRBJ2-7,17,NA,few,TRBV20-1
CASSLYPLVSESRGYTF,TGTGCCAGCAGCTTATACCCCTTGGTTTCGGAGTCGCGCGGCTACACCTTC,TRBJ1-2,17,NA,many,TRBV7-2
CASSSSAGTGYNEQFF,TGTGCCAGCAGCTCATCCGCCGGGACAGGGTATAATGAGCAGTTCTTC,TRBJ2-1,16,TRBD1,NA,TRBV7-8
CSVVGFPKNEQFF,TGCAGCGTTGTAGGGTTCCCAAAAAATGAGCAGTTCTTC,TRBJ2-1,13,NA,many,TRBV29-1
CASSDSDTGTGELFF,TGTGCCAGCAGTGACTCGGACACTGGCACCGGGGAGCTGTTTTTT,TRBJ2-2,15,NA,few,TRBV6-4
CASSWGGGIIHEQFF,TGTGCCAGCAGCTGGGGTGGGGGTATAATCCATGAGCAGTTCTTC,TRBJ2-1,15,NA,few,TRBV7-3
CASSLAGYYNEQFF,TGTGCCAGCAGCCTAGCGGGATACTACAATGAGCAGTTCTTC,TRBJ2-1,14,TRBD2,many,TRBV25-1